The present T cell receptor (beta chain) was sequenced within a study of T cell changes during pregnancy in multiple sclerosis. The protocol was immunoSEQ multiplex PCR, while the TCRdb copy is restricted to in-frame clones and leaves out a portion. This repertoire shows 30,000 to 50,000 clones, roughly 94% found once; its top ten account for approximately 0.8%. Specimen: CD4+ T cells from peripheral blood mononuclear cells, collected in the third trimester of pregnancy. The receptor's source is a female donor with multiple sclerosis, enrolled in a pregnancy study.

The CDR3 region is CASSLGTGGDTQYF. CDR3 sequence (DNA): TGTGCCAGCAGCTTGGGGACAGGGGGCGATACGCAGTATTTT. This sequence joins TRBV5-4 and TRBJ2-3; 11 nucleotides line up with TRBD1. This CDR3 region has 14 residues. With V trimmed by 0 bases and J by 6 bases, 0 bases remained unmatched. Germline V gene lookup returns CDR1 SGHNT and CDR2 YYREEE (reference sequence).